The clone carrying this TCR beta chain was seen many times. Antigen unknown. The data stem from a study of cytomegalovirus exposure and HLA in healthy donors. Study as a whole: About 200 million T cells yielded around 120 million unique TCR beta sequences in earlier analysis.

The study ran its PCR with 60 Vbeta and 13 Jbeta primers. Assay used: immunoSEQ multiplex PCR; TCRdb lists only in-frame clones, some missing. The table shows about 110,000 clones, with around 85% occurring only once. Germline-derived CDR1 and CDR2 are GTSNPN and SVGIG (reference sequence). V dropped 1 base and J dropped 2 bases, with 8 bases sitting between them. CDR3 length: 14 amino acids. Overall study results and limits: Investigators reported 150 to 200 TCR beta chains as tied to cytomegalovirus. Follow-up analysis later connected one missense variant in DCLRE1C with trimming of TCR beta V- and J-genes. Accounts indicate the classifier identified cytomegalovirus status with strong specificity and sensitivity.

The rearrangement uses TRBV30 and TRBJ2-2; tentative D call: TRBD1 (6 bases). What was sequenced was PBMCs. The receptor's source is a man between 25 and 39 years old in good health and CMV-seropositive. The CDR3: CAWSGGGNTGELFF. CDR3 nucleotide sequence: TGTGCCTGGAGTGGTGGGGGCAACACCGGGGAGCTGTTTTTT.